These 3 T cell receptor beta chains originate from one sample sequenced in a study of vaccination effects on CD4 cells after COVID-19 (dated by TCRdb to the early 2020s). The library relied on the immunoSEQ multiplex PCR assay. This is the immuneACCESS table as TCRdb keeps it, with only in-frame sequences that have V and J called. A part of the clones is gone; compared with another copy, unresolved V genes explain less than half, and the rest is unexplained. The sample table records tens of thousands of clones; around 80% of these occur just once. The biggest ten clones account for 2% of the sample. Their antigens remain unidentified. In the ViraFEST assay, PBMC were stimulated with viral peptide pools, and antigen-specific CD4+ T cell clonotypes were then identified by expansion using TCR sequencing. After roughly 11 days of culture, CD4+ T cells were isolated with the EasySep CD4+ T cell isolation kit. Participants received two doses of either the BNT162b2 or the mRNA-1273 mRNA SARS-CoV-2 vaccine.

Material: CD4+ T cells from PBMCs cultured with HCoV-NL63 spike peptides, obtained after COVID-19 vaccination. This specimen's cell subset or site label, interpreted: HCoV-NL63 spike overlapping peptide pool stimulation. The receptor set was obtained from a human donor who received a COVID-19 vaccine. Some clones in this sample may be carry-over from other donors' samples.

In this sample, this clone turned up a few times. V and J are TRBV5-4 and TRBJ1-4, with D perhaps TRBD1 (5 bases). Germline CDR1 SGHNT, CDR2 YYREEE (reference sequence). The CDR3 length is 14 residues. V dropped 0 bases and J dropped 7 bases, with 10 bases sitting between them. Here the CDR3 reads CASSLGGGGEKLFF. DNA for the CDR3: TGTGCCAGCAGCTTGGGCGGGGGAGGTGAAAAACTGTTTTTT. Complete variable domain (other parts from reference TRBV5-4 and TRBJ1-4): ETGVTQSPTHLIKTRGQQVTLRCSSQSGHNTVSWYQQALGQGPQFIFQYYREEENGRGNFPPRFSGLQFPNYSSELNVNALELDDSALYLCASSLGGGGEKLFFGSGTQLSVL.

This clone was counted a few times. J is TRBJ1-2 and V is TRBV2, with no clear D. The CDR3 is made up of 11 amino acids. Trimming took off 7 bases at V and 8 bases at J, with 11 bases between the two ends. Per the germline V gene, CDR1 is SNHLY and CDR2 is FYNNEI. CDR3 coding DNA: TGTGCCAGCACCGACGATGGGGGCTACACCTTC. Its translation is CASTDDGGYTF.

The chain employs TRBV30 and TRBJ1-3; the D gene is possibly TRBD1 (6 bases). CDR1 and CDR2 from the germline V gene are GTSNPN and SVGIG (reference sequence). The V end lost 3 bases, the J end lost 7 bases, and 13 bases lay between the germline ends. This CDR3 spans 13 amino acids. The chain's CDR3 is CAWSIQGRNTIYF. CDR3 coding DNA: TGTGCCTGGAGCATACAGGGCCGGAACACCATATATTTT. The full variable domain, with the rest looked up from reference TRBV30 and TRBJ1-3, is SQTIHQWPATLVQPVGSPLSLECTVEGTSNPNLYWYRQAAGRGLQLLFYSVGIGQISSEVPQNLSASRPQDRQFILSSKKLLLSDSGFYLCAWSIQGRNTIYFGEGSWLTVV.